This T cell receptor (beta chain) derives from a study of blood T cell repertoires in COVID-19. Unmatched junction bases numbered 11, after V lost 5 bases and J lost 6 bases. CDR1 is MDHEN and CDR2 is SYDVKM in the germline V gene. The CDR3 is 16 amino acids. In the original processing: Reference gene primers were amplified, and this amplification served to estimate nucleated cell counts. Assay used: immunoSEQ multiplex PCR; TCRdb lists only in-frame clones, some missing. The DNA gave D and trimming, while V, J and clone size come from that table. The table lists tens of thousands of clones, roughly four fifths of them singletons, with more than 9% in the top ten.

The sequencing sample was made of peripheral blood. V gene TRBV28 combines with J gene TRBJ2-1; 9 bases agree with TRBD2. The clonotype originates from a man in his 60s with acute or convalescent COVID-19. The CDR3 spells CASSTGGAGGVNEQFF. In DNA, the CDR3 is TGTGCCAGCAGTACCGGCGGAGCGGGAGGCGTCAATGAGCAGTTCTTC.